Each of the 25 T cell receptor beta chains below was sequenced from the same sample in a study of blood T cell repertoires in COVID-19. Sequencing was performed with immunoSEQ multiplex PCR; in TCRdb, only in-frame clones are kept and a portion is missing. The data show some 190,000 clones, more than 70% seen once. What was sequenced was peripheral blood. These receptors came from a woman aged 40 to 55 who had recovered from COVID-19.

The chain is built from TRBV27 and TRBJ2-7; TRBD2 agrees at 10 bases. CDR3 size: 17 residues. After removal of 5 bases from V and 4 bases from J, the junction contained 14 bases not matched to a gene. Germline CDR1 and CDR2: MNHEY and SMNVEV (reference sequence). The CDR3 is CASSGVFASGSGYEQYF. The CDR3 bases are TGTGCCAGCAGTGGCGTTTTTGCTAGCGGGAGTGGATACGAGCAGTACTTC.

The rearrangement uses TRBV28 and TRBJ2-1, with 7 bases identical to TRBD2. This CDR3 comprises 13 residues. Germline lookup yields CDR1 MDHEN and CDR2 SYDVKM. Germline trimming cut 6 bases from V and 6 bases from J; bases unmatched to any gene: 5. The CDR3: CASSSGTINEQFF. For the CDR3, the DNA is TGTGCCAGCAGCTCCGGGACTATCAATGAGCAGTTCTTC. Full variable domain (outside the CDR3, taken from reference TRBV28 and TRBJ2-1): DVKVTQSSRYLVKRTGEKVFLECVQDMDHENMFWYRQDPGLGLRLIYFSYDVKMKEKGDIPEGYSVSREKKERFSLILESASTNQTSMYLCASSSGTINEQFFGPGTRLTVL.

The CDR3 DNA follows: TGTGCCAGCAGGCGAACAGGGTTTGACAATCAGCCCCAGCATTTT. It is translated as CASRRTGFDNQPQHF. J is TRBJ1-5 and V is TRBV6-5, with D perhaps TRBD1 (6 bases). V lost 6 bases to trimming and J lost 3 bases, with 15 bases between them. Germline assignment: CDR1 MNHEY and CDR2 SVGAGI. The CDR3 is 15 amino acids.

Comments on this clone: Compared with germline, one end of the junction differs, possibly owing to a read error. The genes are TRBV7-8 and TRBJ2-2; 8 nucleotides line up with TRBD2. The CDR3 runs 17 residues. Germline CDR1 and CDR2: SGHVS and FQNEAQ. In DNA, the CDR3 is TGCGCCCGCCCGGGGGGGGCCCGGGGGACGAACACCGGGGAGCTGTTTTTT. This encodes CARPGGARGTNTGELFF. Full variable domain (outside the CDR3, taken from reference TRBV7-8 and TRBJ2-2): GAGVSQSPRYKVAKRGQDVALRCDPISGHVSLFWYQQALGQGPEFLTYFQNEAQLDKSGLPSDRFFAERPEGSVSTLKIQRTQQEDSAVYLCARPGGARGTNTGELFFGEGSRLTVL.

This clone has more than one count but fewer than ten. V and J are TRBV18 and TRBJ2-7, with 13 bases matching TRBD2. The CDR3 has 16 amino acids. Germline trimming cut 2 bases from V and 2 bases from J; bases unmatched to any gene: 3. Germline CDR1 KGHSH, CDR2 LQKENI. CDR3 DNA: TGTGCCAGCTCACCATCCGGGACTAGCGGGACCTACGAGCAGTACTTC. Translation: CASSPSGTSGTYEQYF. The variable domain in full, completed from reference TRBV18 and TRBJ2-7, reads NAGVMQNPRHLVRRRGQEARLRCSPMKGHSHVYWYRQLPEEGLKFMVYLQKENIIDESGMPKERFSAEFPKEGPSILRIQQVVRGDSAAYFCASSPSGTSGTYEQYFGPGTRLTVT.

This clone was observed a few times. This sequence joins TRBV7-9 and TRBJ1-4, with unresolved D. V dropped 1 base and J dropped 5 bases, with 8 bases sitting between them. CDR1 and CDR2 (germline): SEHNR, FQNEAQ (reference sequence). This CDR3 is 14 amino acids long. The CDR3 region is CASSLVSENEKLFF. For the CDR3, the DNA is TGTGCCAGCAGCTTAGTATCAGAAAATGAAAAACTGTTTTTT. Combining the CDR3 with reference TRBV7-9 and TRBJ1-4 gives the whole variable domain DTGVSQNPRHKITKRGQNVTFRCDPISEHNRLYWYRQTLGQGPEFLTYFQNEAQLEKSRLLSDRFSAERPKGSFSTLEIQRTEQGDSAMYLCASSLVSENEKLFFGSGTQLSVL.

This chain connects TRBV7-3 to TRBJ2-3; D possibly corresponds to TRBD2 (5 bases). The V and J ends lost 5 bases and 0 bases respectively, with 15 bases between them. The V gene's germline CDR1 is SGHTA and CDR2 FQGTGA. The CDR3 extends over 16 amino acids. Here the CDR3 reads CASSPTASRSTDTQYF. The CDR3 coding sequence is TGTGCCAGCAGCCCCACGGCTAGCAGGAGCACAGATACGCAGTATTTT. Full variable domain (rest looked up from reference TRBV7-3 and TRBJ2-3): GAGVSQTPSNKVTEKGKYVELRCDPISGHTALYWYRQSLGQGPEFLIYFQGTGAADDSGLPNDRFFAVRPEGSVSTLKIQRTERGDSAVYLCASSPTASRSTDTQYFGPGTRLTVL.

This chain connects TRBV7-9 to TRBJ1-6; 7 positions agree with TRBD1. V shed 4 bases, J shed 8 bases, and the junction held 2 bases outside the gene matches. The germline gives CDR1 SEHNR, CDR2 FQNEAQ (reference sequence). The CDR3 runs to 13 residues. CDR3 in DNA: TGTGCCAGCAGCTCAACAGGGGATTCACCCCTCCACTTT. This sequence encodes CASSSTGDSPLHF.

This clone was observed a single time. The V gene is TRBV12-3 or TRBV12-4, the J gene TRBJ2-4; 7 nucleotides agree with TRBD1. With V trimmed by 4 bases and J by 12 bases, 6 bases remained unmatched. The CDR3 is 12 residues long. The CDR3 region is CASSSGDRGQYF. CDR3 DNA: TGTGCCAGCAGTTCCGGGGACAGAGGTCAGTACTTC.

The CDR3 protein is CASSYRGLAFQETQYF. The CDR3 DNA sequence: TGTGCCAGCAGTTATCGGGGTCTAGCGTTCCAAGAGACCCAGTACTTC. The V gene is TRBV6-5, the J gene TRBJ2-5, with D possibly TRBD2 on 6 matching bases. CDR3 size: 16 residues. Germline V gene lookup returns CDR1 MNHEY and CDR2 SVGAGI. Trimming removed 3 bases at V and 1 base at J, with 15 bases between.

This clone was counted a single time. J is TRBJ2-2 and V is TRBV5-4; 12 nucleotides match TRBD2. Losses at the gene ends were 3 bases for V and 6 bases for J; bases not matched to a gene: 6. The CDR3 is 16 amino acids. From germline, CDR1 is SGHNT and CDR2 YYREEE (reference sequence). CDR3 sequence reads: CASSSDLAGGSGELFF. The CDR3 nucleotides read TGTGCCAGCAGCTCCGACCTAGCGGGAGGGTCCGGGGAGCTGTTTTTT.

Written as DNA, the CDR3 is TGTGCCAGCAGTCGGCTAGCGGGAGTAGGTGGGACCCAGTACTTC. It yields the protein CASSRLAGVGGTQYF. The chain couples TRBV28 to TRBJ2-5; TRBD2 matches 10 bases. Per the germline V gene, CDR1 is MDHEN and CDR2 is SYDVKM. This CDR3 is built from 15 residues. Trimming at V came to 5 bases and at J to 7 bases, leaving 10 bases not matched to a gene.

The gene calls are TRBV7-7 and TRBJ2-2; D might be TRBD1 (6 bases). Germline V gene sequence: CDR1 SSHAT, CDR2 FNYEAQ (reference sequence). Trimming removed 0 bases from V and 1 base from J, with 9 bases in between. The CDR3 has 16 amino acids. The CDR3 region is CASSLAQGQNTGELFF. The CDR3 DNA follows: TGTGCCAGCAGCTTAGCCCAGGGACAGAACACCGGGGAGCTGTTTTTT.

The chain employs TRBV5-8 and TRBJ2-1, with D possibly being TRBD2 (6 bases). Germline lookup yields CDR1 SGHTS and CDR2 YDEGEE. The CDR3 runs to 17 residues. V lost 1 base and J 7 bases, leaving 21 bases between the germline ends. The CDR3 bases are TGTGCCAGCAGCTTGCCGAGATATGGGGGGTATACGAATGAGCAGTTCTTC. Protein sequence: CASSLPRYGGYTNEQFF.

The V gene is TRBV10-3, the J gene TRBJ1-6; D is unresolved. V was trimmed by 3 bases and J by 7 bases, leaving 13 bases between them. Germline CDR1 is ENHRY and CDR2 is SYGVKD. This CDR3 is 15 amino acids long. The CDR3 is CAISDPGNGNSPLHF. The CDR3 DNA follows: TGTGCCATCAGTGACCCCGGGAACGGGAATTCACCCCTCCACTTT.

The gene calls are TRBV29-1 and TRBJ2-3; 14 positions agree with TRBD2. The CDR3 is made up of 16 amino acids. Germline V gives CDR1 SQVTM, CDR2 ANQGSEA. The V segment lost 6 bases and the J segment 3 bases; nucleotides outside the gene matches: 8. CDR3 DNA sequence: TGCAGCGTCCTGGGACTAGCGGGAGTCCAGACAGATACGCAGTATTTT. It codes for CSVLGLAGVQTDTQYF.

This clone came up once. The gene calls are TRBV11-2 and TRBJ2-1, with 12 bases fitting TRBD2. The CDR3 is 19 residues long. V gave up 3 bases and J gave up 1 base; unmatched junction bases: 10. Germline V gene data show CDR1 as SGHAT and CDR2 as FQNNGV. The CDR3 bases are TGTGCCAGCAGCTTTATTGCTAGCGGGAGGGCCAAGTCCTACAATGAGCAGTTCTTC. This translates into CASSFIASGRAKSYNEQFF.

This sequence joins TRBV2 and TRBJ1-5; 8 bases are a match to TRBD1. Germline CDR1 and CDR2: SNHLY and FYNNEI. This CDR3 has 16 residues. The J segment lost 1 base and the V segment lost 6 bases, leaving 8 bases of the junction unmatched. CDR3 residues: CASSAQGGISNQPQHF. CDR3 DNA: TGTGCCAGCAGCGCACAGGGGGGAATCAGCAATCAGCCCCAGCATTTT. Supplemented by reference TRBV2 and TRBJ1-5, the full variable domain reads EPEVTQTPSHQVTQMGQEVILRCVPISNHLYFYWYRQILGQKVEFLVSFYNNEISEKSEIFDDQFSVERPDGSNFTLKIRSTKLEDSAMYFCASSAQGGISNQPQHFGDGTRLSIL.

The V call is TRBV10-3, the J call TRBJ2-5, with 7 bases identical to TRBD1. J gave up 5 bases and V 2 bases, and 8 bases lay outside the gene matches. CDR1 is ENHRY and CDR2 is SYGVKD in the germline V gene. The CDR3 sequence is 15 residues long. CDR3 in DNA: TGTGCCATCAGTGAGGACAGGGATTTTCTGGAGACCCAGTACTTC. Translated, it gives CAISEDRDFLETQYF.

The chain employs TRBV9 and TRBJ2-1; the match to TRBD2 covers 9 bases. Germline loops: CDR1 SGDLS, CDR2 YYNGEE. The CDR3 is 16 residues long. The V segment lost 3 bases and the J segment 2 bases; nucleotides outside the gene matches: 6. The CDR3 region is CASSGYSGSTYNEQFF. In nucleotides, the CDR3 is TGTGCCAGCAGCGGGTATAGCGGGAGTACCTACAATGAGCAGTTCTTC.

The genes are TRBV27 and TRBJ1-1; 9 nucleotides match TRBD1. Germline V lookup: CDR1 MNHEY, CDR2 SMNVEV (reference sequence). This CDR3 is 14 amino acids long. V lost 4 bases to trimming and J lost 5 bases; unmatched junction nucleotides: 5. The CDR3 region has the DNA TGTGCCAGCAGTTGGGGGACAGGGAGGACTGAAGCTTTCTTT. Amino acid sequence: CASSWGTGRTEAFF.

The chain carries TRBV6-5 and TRBJ2-3; no definite D call. The V and J ends lost 6 bases and 1 base respectively, with 11 bases between them. The CDR3 is 14 residues long. Looked up from germline, CDR1 is MNHEY and CDR2 is SVGAGI. CDR3 sequence: CASSSERGTDTQYF. In DNA form, the CDR3 reads TGTGCCAGCAGCTCTGAAAGAGGCACAGATACGCAGTATTTT.

The V call is TRBV6-5, the J call TRBJ1-1; D gene unclear. Trimming removed 7 bases from V and 3 bases from J, with 15 bases in between. CDR1 and CDR2 (germline): MNHEY, SVGAGI. There are 14 residues in the CDR3. This CDR3 reads CASTGPGRHTEAFF. In nucleotides, the CDR3 is TGTGCCAGCACTGGGCCCGGGAGGCACACTGAAGCTTTCTTT.

In this sample, this clone turned up many times. The chain joins TRBV18 to TRBJ1-2, with D possibly being TRBD1 (5 bases). Germline lookup yields CDR1 KGHSH and CDR2 LQKENI. The CDR3 is made up of 15 amino acids. V lost 8 bases and J 6 bases, leaving 22 bases between the germline ends. The DNA of the CDR3 is TGTGCCAGCCACCAGGGTTATGATTTAGAAGATGGCTACACCTTC. Translated, it gives CASHQGYDLEDGYTF.

This chain connects TRBV18 to TRBJ2-3; 11 bases agree with TRBD2. Germline CDR1 and CDR2: KGHSH and LQKENI. V shed 4 bases and J 5 bases; nucleotides not matched to a gene: 8. The CDR3 totals 16 residues. DNA for the CDR3: TGTGCCAGCTCACGAGTAGCGGGAGGGCCGTTAGATACGCAGTATTTT. This sequence encodes CASSRVAGGPLDTQYF.